This section outlines one T cell receptor beta chain sequence together with its context. Its antigen remains unknown. The authors extracted RNA and reverse transcribed it into cDNA as the sequencing template. The table came from immunoSEQ multiplex PCR; TCRdb's copy has only in-frame clones and leaves some out. The table records 200,000 to 250,000 clones, under 70% of them present only once. The sample belongs to a study of CD8+ T cells in alopecia areata. Overall study findings and caveats: Only a single nonresponder existed, so baseline CD8+ expansion links stay unclear. Scalp and blood samples kept many expanded lesional clones throughout tofacitinib. Lesional scalp exceeded normal scalp in clonality, especially in alopecia totalis/universalis.

CDR1 is MNHEY and CDR2 is SMNVEV in the germline V gene (reference sequence). The CDR3 has 18 residues. The ends were cut back, 6 bases at V and 3 bases at J, with 21 bases in the middle. As for treatment: oral pan-JAK inhibitor, 5-10 mg twice daily. It was from alopecia areata patients that lesional scalp punch biopsies and peripheral blood were collected. The starting material was CD4+ T cells sorted from blood, obtained at week 44, from a patient treated with tofacitinib. The rearrangement uses TRBV27 and TRBJ2-6; D may be TRBD1 (6 bases). The sequence derives from a human donor with alopecia areata. As DNA, the CDR3 is TGTGCCAGCAGCTCAGGATGGCGTGGGGGCGATGGGGCCAACGTCCTGACTTTC. Its translation is CASSSGWRGGDGANVLTF.